Below, one T cell receptor beta chain is given with its context. The data are from a study of CD8 T cells in Susac syndrome. TCR beta was sequenced from blood CD8+ and CD4+ T cells. FACS was used to enrich TEMRA cells, whereas the CD8+ and CD4+ T cells were obtained by negative isolation. The CDR3 contains 15 residues. Trimming pared 0 bases from V and 1 base from J, leaving 6 bases between. RNA in amounts of about 0.5 to 1 ug was reverse transcribed with random hexamers. TCRdb re-called the immunoSEQ multiplex PCR reads through MiXCR, storing one row per CDR3 protein. The table records about 210,000 distinct CDR3 sequences, around 96% of them present only once.

This clonotype originated in a human donor with multiple sclerosis. The chain joins TRBV12-3 or TRBV12-4 to TRBJ2-2, with D possibly being TRBD1 (5 bases). Sequencing was carried out using CD4+ T cells from PBMCs. The CDR3 here is CASSLATGNTGELFF. The CDR3 bases are TGTGCCAGCAGTTTAGCTACAGGGAACACCGGGGAGCTGTTTTTT.